The present T cell receptor beta chain was sequenced within a study of vaccination effects on CD4 cells after COVID-19. Pools of viral peptides were used by the ViraFEST assay to expand antigen-specific CD4+ T cells ahead of sequencing. The authors isolated CD4+ T cells after ten to eleven days of culture. The vaccine recipients had no prior SARS-CoV-2 infection, with negative nucleocapsid antibodies. The authors replaced half the medium with IL-2 medium on days 3 and 7. On this clone itself: Its antigen remains unidentified.

Trimming removed 5 bases from V and 0 bases from J, with 15 bases in between. This CDR3 region has 16 residues. CDR1 SNHLY and CDR2 FYNNEI come from the germline V gene. The protocol was immunoSEQ multiplex PCR, while the TCRdb copy is restricted to in-frame clones and leaves out a portion. The repertoire includes 78,000 or so clones, about 78% of them detected once, and over 9.5% sits in the top ten. The V call is TRBV2, the J call TRBJ2-3; D is perhaps TRBD2 (5 bases). The sample consisted of CD4+ T cells from PBMCs cultured with SARS-CoV-2 spike peptides, taken before COVID-19 vaccination. This TCR came from a human donor who received a COVID-19 vaccine. The CDR3 DNA reads as TGTGCCAGCAGTTACCCTGGAGGCGGTAGCACAGATACGCAGTATTTT. Residues: CASSYPGGGSTDTQYF.